These 22 T cell receptor beta chains were sequenced from one sample in a study of T cells in localized non-small cell lung cancer. Measured with immunoSEQ multiplex PCR; TCRdb has only the in-frame clones, and not every one. Of 25,000 to 35,000 clones listed, more than 75% were seen once; the top ten hold about an eighth. Here the sequenced sample was peripheral blood, taken before any cancer treatment. The receptors were sampled from a female donor of 60 years or more with stage III squamous cell lung carcinoma.

This chain links TRBV4-1 with TRBJ1-6, with 7 positions matching TRBD1. V shed 0 bases and J 9 bases; nucleotides not matched to a gene: 5. The CDR3 has 15 residues. CDR1 is MGHRA and CDR2 is YSYEKL in the germline V gene. CDR3 bases: TGCGCCAGCAGCCAAGAACGACAGGGAAGTTCACCCCTCCACTTT. Translated, it gives CASSQERQGSSPLHF.

V is TRBV11-3 and J is TRBJ2-1; 10 bases match TRBD2. The CDR3 has 18 amino acids. Germline-derived CDR1 and CDR2 are SGHNT and YENEEA. The junction had 14 bases not matched to a gene; V was cut back by 4 bases and J by 5 bases. The CDR3, as DNA: TGTGCCAGCAGCTCTTCCCCCTGGACTAGCGGCACCAACAATGAGCAGTTCTTC. Protein: CASSSSPWTSGTNNEQFF.

The chain employs TRBV19 and TRBJ2-7, with 7 bases fitting TRBD1. The CDR3 length is 14 residues. After removal of 11 bases from V and 4 bases from J, the junction contained 14 bases not matched to a gene. The germline gives CDR1 LNHDA, CDR2 SQIVND (reference sequence). The CDR3 sequence: CASGTANLGYEQYF. CDR3 DNA sequence: TGTGCCTCAGGGACAGCCAACCTTGGTTACGAGCAGTACTTC.

The J gene is TRBJ2-4, the V gene TRBV4-3; D remains ambiguous. This CDR3 contains 15 residues. V was clipped by 0 bases and J by 6 bases, with 12 bases between them. Germline V gene sequence: CDR1 LGHNA, CDR2 YSLEER. This CDR3 is CASSQDSQTGNIQYF. CDR3 coding DNA: TGCGCCAGCAGCCAAGATTCGCAAACTGGAAACATTCAGTACTTC.

This clone occurred a few times. V and J are TRBV29-1 and TRBJ1-3; D is unclear. V shed 6 bases and J shed 2 bases, with 11 bases lying between them. Looked up from germline, CDR1 is SQVTM and CDR2 is ANQGSEA. This CDR3 comprises 13 residues. The CDR3 DNA is TGCAGCGTACCGTCCGGGGCTGGAAACACCATATATTTT. This gives the protein CSVPSGAGNTIYF.

This chain joins TRBV6-5 and TRBJ2-1; D perhaps matches TRBD2 (5 bases). This CDR3 spans 14 amino acids. Trimming shortened V by 7 bases and J by 0 bases, and 10 bases separated the two germline ends. Germline V gene lookup returns CDR1 MNHEY and CDR2 SVGAGI. For the CDR3, the DNA is TGTGCCAGCACGGGGATGAGCTCCTACAATGAGCAGTTCTTC. It translates to CASTGMSSYNEQFF.

The sample holds a few counts of this clone. The chain has TRBV6-5 and TRBJ1-2; 11 nucleotides line up with TRBD1. Losses at the gene ends were 2 bases for V and 4 bases for J; bases not matched to a gene: 6. The CDR3 spans 16 residues. The germline V gene encodes CDR1 MNHEY and CDR2 SVGAGI. CDR3 nucleotide sequence: TGTGCCAGCAGTTACGTCCGGACAGGGGGCTCCTATGGCTACACCTTC. The encoded protein is CASSYVRTGGSYGYTF.

This clone was seen only once. The chain is built from TRBV19 and TRBJ1-2; 7 nucleotides align to TRBD1. CDR1 is LNHDA, CDR2 SQIVND, per germline (reference sequence). CDR3 length equals 13 residues. V lost 8 bases and J lost 7; bases outside the gene matches: 10. The chain's CDR3 is CASRDSPTPGYTF. The CDR3 DNA is TGTGCCAGTCGGGACAGCCCAACCCCTGGCTACACCTTC.

The rearrangement uses TRBV14 and TRBJ1-2; D remains ambiguous. Trimming pared 0 bases from V and 0 bases from J, leaving 11 bases between. The CDR3 covers 16 residues. The germline gives CDR1 SGHDN, CDR2 FVKESK. The CDR3 nucleotides are TGTGCCAGCAGCCAAGATCGCGGCTATTCTAACTATGGCTACACCTTC. Protein product: CASSQDRGYSNYGYTF.

This sequence joins TRBV10-2 and TRBJ1-1; no firm D call. This CDR3 is built from 14 residues. The germline V and J ends were trimmed by 4 bases and 2 bases, with 11 bases remaining between them. CDR1 is WSHSY, CDR2 SAAADI, per germline. The CDR3: CASSARTENTEAFF. Here the CDR3 DNA reads TGCGCCAGCAGTGCCCGGACCGAAAACACTGAAGCTTTCTTT.

This sequence joins TRBV19 and TRBJ2-6; D is possibly TRBD1 or TRBD2 (5 bases each). V was pared by 6 bases and J by 2 bases, with 11 bases between. This CDR3 contains 15 residues. Germline V gene lookup returns CDR1 LNHDA and CDR2 SQIVND (reference sequence). The CDR3 DNA reads TGTGCCAGTAGCCTCACGGGGCCTGGGGCCAACGTCCTGACTTTC. This gives the protein CASSLTGPGANVLTF.

This chain joins TRBV5-6 and TRBJ1-6; D unclear. CDR3 size: 13 residues. Trimming shortened V by 0 bases and J by 15 bases, and 13 bases separated the two germline ends. Germline CDR1 is SGHDT and CDR2 is YYEEEE. CDR3 sequence: CASSLGTVRVLHF. The CDR3 bases are TGTGCCAGCAGCTTGGGGACGGTGCGGGTCCTCCACTTT.

The rearrangement uses TRBV28 and TRBJ1-5; TRBD1 is a possible D gene (5 bases). The V gene's germline CDR1 is MDHEN and CDR2 SYDVKM. This CDR3 spans 14 amino acids. V lost 6 bases to trimming and J lost 3 bases, with 12 bases between them. The CDR3 sequence is CASRGTEPNQPQHF. In DNA form, the CDR3 reads TGTGCCAGCAGGGGGACTGAACCCAATCAGCCCCAGCATTTT.

The CDR3 DNA sequence: TGTGCCAGCAGCTGGGACACCAACTACAATGAGCAGTTCTTC. This codes for CASSWDTNYNEQFF. The gene calls are TRBV5-8 and TRBJ2-1, with D possibly matching TRBD1 (6 bases). With 3 bases removed from V and 3 bases from J, the gap between germline ends came to 10 bases. Germline CDR1 SGHTS, CDR2 YDEGEE. This CDR3 region has 14 residues.

The chain joins TRBV28 to TRBJ1-1; D is unresolved. Between the trimmed V and J ends, which lost 6 bases and 4 bases, there was a span of 3 bases. The CDR3 loop spans 10 amino acids. Germline CDR1 and CDR2: MDHEN and SYDVKM. Here the CDR3 reads CASSLTEAFF. In DNA, the CDR3 is TGTGCCAGCAGCCTCACTGAAGCTTTCTTT.

This clone was seen a single time. This chain joins TRBV2 and TRBJ1-4; D is possibly TRBD1 (6 bases). Per the germline V gene, CDR1 is SNHLY and CDR2 is FYNNEI. Trimming took off 7 bases at V and 6 bases at J, with 12 bases between the two ends. This CDR3 has 13 residues. DNA of the CDR3: TGTGCCAGCATCCGGGGGCGCGATGAAAAACTGTTTTTT. Its translation is CASIRGRDEKLFF.

The rearrangement uses TRBV19 and TRBJ1-3; D gene ambiguous. Germline values: CDR1 LNHDA, CDR2 SQIVND (reference sequence). This CDR3 is built from 14 residues. Trimming cost V 6 bases and J 2 bases, with 11 bases left between them. CDR3 coding DNA: TGTGCCAGTAGGGGGTTTTCCCCTGGAAACACCATATATTTT. Translated, it gives CASRGFSPGNTIYF.

The rearrangement links TRBV19 to TRBJ1-1, with D possibly matching TRBD1 (5 bases). The germline gives CDR1 LNHDA, CDR2 SQIVND (reference sequence). With 11 bases removed from V and 11 bases from J, the gap between germline ends came to 27 bases. The CDR3 is 14 amino acids. CDR3 sequence: CACAVAPRGVGAFF. The CDR3 nucleotides read TGTGCCTGCGCTGTCGCCCCGCGGGGGGTTGGGGCTTTCTTT.

The rearrangement joins TRBV2 to TRBJ2-1; 11 bases fit TRBD2. The V gene end was trimmed by 1 base and the J gene end by 9 bases; junction bases not matched to a gene: 8. The CDR3 covers 16 residues. CDR1 and CDR2 (germline): SNHLY, FYNNEI. The CDR3, as DNA: TGTGCCAGCAGTGAAGGCGCTAGCGGGAGGCGAAGTGAGCAGTTCTTC. It yields the protein CASSEGASGRRSEQFF. Variable domain in full (rest from reference TRBV2 and TRBJ2-1): EPEVTQTPSHQVTQMGQEVILRCVPISNHLYFYWYRQILGQKVEFLVSFYNNEISEKSEIFDDQFSVERPDGSNFTLKIRSTKLEDSAMYFCASSEGASGRRSEQFFGPGTRLTVL.

The rearrangement links TRBV5-4 to TRBJ1-2; D uncertain. This CDR3 is 16 amino acids long. Trimming left V 5 bases short and J 0 bases short, with 17 bases between. CDR1 and CDR2 (germline): SGHNT, YYREEE (reference sequence). The CDR3 DNA is TGTGCCAGCAGTTGGTATGTAGGGTTGGCTAACTATGGCTACACCTTC. This encodes CASSWYVGLANYGYTF.

The chain uses TRBV28 and TRBJ2-7, with TRBD2 as a possible D gene (5 bases). The germline gives CDR1 MDHEN, CDR2 SYDVKM. V dropped 8 bases and J dropped 3 bases, with 11 bases sitting between them. This CDR3 has 12 residues. Here the CDR3 reads CASDNGNYEQYF. The CDR3 bases are TGTGCCAGCGATAACGGGAACTACGAGCAGTACTTC.

The J gene is TRBJ1-3, the V gene TRBV7-2; weak D call: TRBD1 (5 bases). V was trimmed by 3 bases and J by 2 bases, leaving 8 bases between them. The CDR3 contains 14 residues. Germline V gene lookup returns CDR1 SGHTA and CDR2 FQGNSA. The CDR3 nucleotides are TGTGCCAGCAGCTTTAGCAGGGCTGGAAACACCATATATTTT. Translating it yields CASSFSRAGNTIYF.